What follows describes a single TCR beta chain. This sample is drawn from a study of T cell changes during pregnancy in multiple sclerosis. This table comes from immunoSEQ multiplex PCR, and its TCRdb copy is limited to in-frame clones, with some not included. Altogether under 75,000 clones are present, 85% to 95% being singletons, with the ten largest covering under 0.35%. The germline CDR1 and CDR2 sequences are GTSNPN and SVGIG (reference sequence). With V trimmed by 0 bases and J by 6 bases, 3 bases remained unmatched. The CDR3 is made up of 15 amino acids. The genes are TRBV30 and TRBJ2-2; 11 bases line up with TRBD1. The clonotype comes from a female donor with multiple sclerosis, enrolled in a pregnancy study. Sequencing used CD4+ T cells from peripheral blood mononuclear cells, obtained after pregnancy. CDR3 in DNA: TGTGCCTGGAGTGTAGGACAGGGGGCTGCCGGGGAGCTGTTTTTT. As protein: CAWSVGQGAAGELFF.